The rows below give T cell receptor beta chains drawn from one sample of a study of blood T cell repertoires in COVID-19. TCRdb keeps only in-frame clones here, not all; method: immunoSEQ multiplex PCR. The profile shows some 270,000 clones, around 84% of them singletons. The sequenced material came from PBMCs or T cells enriched from blood (not recorded which). The receptor set was obtained from a woman aged 45-65 years who had been exposed to COVID-19. The CDR3 runs from the conserved cysteine through the conserved F or W. A D gene is named only where the DNA matches it firmly. The size field is filled for only some rows; it gives once, few, many or a size class.

clone_size: NA; v_call: TRBV7-3; j_call: TRBJ1-1; d_call: NA; cdr3_nt: TGTGCCAGCAGCTTAACAGGGGGCACTGAAGCTTTCTTT; cdr3_aa: CASSLTGGTEAFF
clone_size: NA; v_call: TRBV6-5; j_call: TRBJ1-3; d_call: NA; cdr3_nt: TGTGCCAGCAGAAAAGCCGAGGGAGCTGGAAACACCATATATTTT; cdr3_aa: CASRKAEGAGNTIYF
clone_size: NA; v_call: TRBV19; j_call: TRBJ1-6; d_call: NA; cdr3_nt: TGTGCCAGTAGTAGGGACTCAGGGTATTCACCCCTCCACTTT; cdr3_aa: CASSRDSGYSPLHF
clone_size: NA; v_call: TRBV5-4; j_call: TRBJ1-2; d_call: TRBD1; cdr3_nt: TGTGCCAGCAGCTGGGGACAGGAAATTAGCTACACCTTC; cdr3_aa: CASSWGQEISYTF
clone_size: NA; v_call: TRBV5-5; j_call: TRBJ1-1; d_call: TRBD1; cdr3_nt: TGTGCCAGCAGCTTTGTCAGTACAGGGGCAGGTGGAACTGAAGCTTTCTTT; cdr3_aa: CASSFVSTGAGGTEAFF
clone_size: NA; v_call: TRBV5-1; j_call: TRBJ1-1; d_call: NA; cdr3_nt: TGCGCCAGCAGCTTGGGAGGGATAATGGGAACTGAAGCTTTCTTT; cdr3_aa: CASSLGGIMGTEAFF
clone_size: NA; v_call: TRBV5-5; j_call: TRBJ2-5; d_call: TRBD2; cdr3_nt: TGTGCCAGCAGCTTCGGGGGACTAGCCCCGGAGACCCAGTACTTC; cdr3_aa: CASSFGGLAPETQYF
clone_size: NA; v_call: TRBV27; j_call: TRBJ2-3; d_call: TRBD2; cdr3_nt: TGTGCCAGCAGTTTATCCGTAGTGAGCGGGGAAACGCAGTATTTT; cdr3_aa: CASSLSVVSGETQYF
clone_size: NA; v_call: TRBV4-2; j_call: TRBJ1-2; d_call: NA; cdr3_nt: TGTGCCAGCAGCCAAGATACTCAAGGGGCGTATGGCTACACCTTC; cdr3_aa: CASSQDTQGAYGYTF
clone_size: NA; v_call: TRBV7-9; j_call: TRBJ1-2; d_call: NA; cdr3_nt: TGTGCCAGCAGTGAGGGAGGGACCGGAGGCTATGGCTACACCTTC; cdr3_aa: CASSEGGTGGYGYTF
clone_size: once; v_call: TRBV11-2; j_call: TRBJ1-3; d_call: NA; cdr3_nt: TGTGCCAGCACCGGAGGAGCGGCTGGAAACACCATATATTTT; cdr3_aa: CASTGGAAGNTIYF
clone_size: NA; v_call: TRBV28; j_call: TRBJ1-2; d_call: TRBD1; cdr3_nt: TGTGCCAGCAGTCCGGGGGACAGGGAAGACTATGGCTACACCTTC; cdr3_aa: CASSPGDREDYGYTF
clone_size: NA; v_call: TRBV19; j_call: TRBJ2-7; d_call: TRBD2; cdr3_nt: TGTGCCAGTAGTATGAGGACTAGCGGATTCTCCTACGAGCAGTACTTC; cdr3_aa: CASSMRTSGFSYEQYF
clone_size: NA; v_call: TRBV18; j_call: TRBJ1-1; d_call: TRBD1; cdr3_nt: TGTGCCAGCTCACCATCGGGGACAGGGGGCGGGACTGAAGCTTTCTTT; cdr3_aa: CASSPSGTGGGTEAFF
clone_size: NA; v_call: TRBV9; j_call: TRBJ1-1; d_call: NA; cdr3_nt: TGTGCCAGCAGCGTAGTTGGGGGGGCTAACACTGAAGCTTTCTTT; cdr3_aa: CASSVVGGANTEAFF
clone_size: few; v_call: TRBV11-2; j_call: TRBJ1-2; d_call: TRBD1; cdr3_nt: TGTGCCAGCAGCCCCGACAGGGTTGGCGGCTACACCTTC; cdr3_aa: CASSPDRVGGYTF
clone_size: NA; v_call: TRBV7-8; j_call: TRBJ2-5; d_call: NA; cdr3_nt: TGTGCCAGCAGCTTAGGCCCAAGACAATCGGGGGAGACCCAGTACTTC; cdr3_aa: CASSLGPRQSGETQYF
clone_size: once; v_call: TRBV28; j_call: TRBJ1-6; d_call: NA; cdr3_nt: TGTGCCAGCAGTTCGGGAAATTCACCCCTCCACTTT; cdr3_aa: CASSSGNSPLHF
clone_size: NA; v_call: TRBV9; j_call: TRBJ2-1; d_call: TRBD2; cdr3_nt: TGTGCCAGCAGCGGTAGCGGGGGGGTCGCCAATGAGCAGTTCTTC; cdr3_aa: CASSGSGGVANEQFF
clone_size: few; v_call: TRBV7-8; j_call: TRBJ2-3; d_call: TRBD2; cdr3_nt: TGTGCCAGCAGCTTAGACGGGGGGGCCGGGGATACGCAGTATTTT; cdr3_aa: CASSLDGGAGDTQYF
clone_size: NA; v_call: TRBV6-5; j_call: TRBJ1-2; d_call: NA; cdr3_nt: TGTGCCAGCAGACGACAGGTCGACTATGGCTACACCTTC; cdr3_aa: CASRRQVDYGYTF
clone_size: NA; v_call: TRBV12-3/TRBV12-4; j_call: TRBJ2-1; d_call: NA; cdr3_nt: TGTGCCAGCAGTACAGGAGCCAATGAGCAGTTCTTC; cdr3_aa: CASSTGANEQFF
clone_size: NA; v_call: TRBV5-4; j_call: TRBJ1-1; d_call: NA; cdr3_nt: TGTGCCAGCAGACTGCAGGGCTACCCTGAAGCTTTCTTT; cdr3_aa: CASRLQGYPEAFF
clone_size: NA; v_call: TRBV6-5; j_call: TRBJ2-7; d_call: NA; cdr3_nt: TGTGCCAGCACCGGACTACCAGTATCCTACGAGCAGTACTTC; cdr3_aa: CASTGLPVSYEQYF
clone_size: NA; v_call: TRBV5-4; j_call: TRBJ1-3; d_call: NA; cdr3_nt: TGTGCCAGCAGCTTGGGTGGCAGGGGCCTATCTGGAAACACCATATATTTT; cdr3_aa: CASSLGGRGLSGNTIYF
clone_size: NA; v_call: TRBV11-2; j_call: TRBJ1-1; d_call: NA; cdr3_nt: TGTGCCAGCAGCTCTCCACAGGGAGCCTCCTCCACTGAAGCTTTCTTT; cdr3_aa: CASSSPQGASSTEAFF
clone_size: NA; v_call: TRBV10-3; j_call: TRBJ2-1; d_call: TRBD2; cdr3_nt: TGTGCCATCAGTGATCTGGGGACTAGCGGGGGTGAGCAGTTCTTC; cdr3_aa: CAISDLGTSGGEQFF
clone_size: NA; v_call: TRBV30; j_call: TRBJ1-4; d_call: TRBD1; cdr3_nt: TGTGCCTGGAGTGTACAGGGGAGTGAAAAACTGTTTTTT; cdr3_aa: CAWSVQGSEKLFF
clone_size: NA; v_call: TRBV7-8; j_call: TRBJ1-2; d_call: NA; cdr3_nt: TGTGCCAGCAGCTTAGTTGTTGGTGGGAGGTTGTATGGCTACACCTTC; cdr3_aa: CASSLVVGGRLYGYTF
clone_size: NA; v_call: TRBV30; j_call: TRBJ1-6; d_call: TRBD1; cdr3_nt: TGTGCCTGGAGGACAGGGGATAATTCACCCCTCCACTTT; cdr3_aa: CAWRTGDNSPLHF
clone_size: NA; v_call: TRBV7-8; j_call: TRBJ1-2; d_call: NA; cdr3_nt: TGTGCCAGCAGCTTAGGTTCGGCCGGACTTTACCCTAATGGCTACACCTTC; cdr3_aa: CASSLGSAGLYPNGYTF
clone_size: NA; v_call: TRBV29-1; j_call: TRBJ2-3; d_call: TRBD2; cdr3_nt: TGCAGCGTTCTACTAGCGGGGGAAGGCCACACAGATACGCAGTATTTT; cdr3_aa: CSVLLAGEGHTDTQYF
clone_size: NA; v_call: TRBV5-1; j_call: TRBJ1-2; d_call: NA; cdr3_nt: TGCGCCAGCAGCCCGGTCGGCACAGCGGGTTGGGGCTACACCTTC; cdr3_aa: CASSPVGTAGWGYTF
clone_size: NA; v_call: TRBV5-1; j_call: TRBJ1-1; d_call: NA; cdr3_nt: TGCGCCAGCAGCTGGGGGCGGGGGGTGAACACTGAAGCTTTCTTT; cdr3_aa: CASSWGRGVNTEAFF
clone_size: NA; v_call: TRBV12-5; j_call: TRBJ1-3; d_call: NA; cdr3_nt: TGTGCTAGTGGTTCGGTACTCTCGGGAGGAAACACCATATATTTT; cdr3_aa: CASGSVLSGGNTIYF
clone_size: few; v_call: TRBV6-5; j_call: TRBJ1-1; d_call: TRBD1; cdr3_nt: TGTGCCAGCAGTCCCGACAGGGGATGGGCTGAAGCTTTCTTT; cdr3_aa: CASSPDRGWAEAFF
clone_size: once; v_call: TRBV5-1; j_call: TRBJ1-2; d_call: NA; cdr3_nt: TGCGCCAGCAGCTTGGCAGACTCTAACTATGGCTACACCTTC; cdr3_aa: CASSLADSNYGYTF